Listed below are T cell receptor beta chains from one sample, sequenced in a study of shared clonotypes between healthy human individuals. Sequencing used immunoSEQ multiplex PCR; TCRdb keeps in-frame clones, though not all of them. The sample lists about 2.3 million clones; 93% were seen once. The specimen was naive CD4+ T cells from PBMCs. These TCRs come from a man aged 18 to 30 in good health. Some clones in this sample may be carry-over from other donors' samples. Each CDR3 is given with its conserved first and last residue. The D gene is left open where the match is weak. Rows may omit the clone size; those that give it use once, few, many or a size class.

clone_size: few
j_call: TRBJ1-1
d_call: .
cdr3_length: 14
v_call: TRBV18
cdr3_aa: CASSEWTVNTEAFF
cdr3_nt: TGTGCCAGCTCAGAGTGGACCGTGAACACTGAAGCTTTCTTT

clone_size: .
j_call: TRBJ2-7
d_call: .
cdr3_length: 15
v_call: TRBV4-1
cdr3_aa: CASSQDYRAPYEQYF
cdr3_nt: TGCGCCAGCAGCCAAGATTACAGGGCTCCCTACGAGCAGTACTTC

clone_size: .
j_call: TRBJ1-3
d_call: .
cdr3_length: 15
v_call: TRBV18
cdr3_aa: CASSPDTNSGNTIYF
cdr3_nt: TGTGCCAGCTCACCTGACACTAACTCTGGAAACACCATATATTTT

clone_size: .
j_call: TRBJ2-7
d_call: TRBD1
cdr3_length: 12
v_call: TRBV28
cdr3_aa: CASGTVGYEQYF
cdr3_nt: TGTGCCAGCGGGACAGTGGGGTACGAGCAGTACTTC

clone_size: few
j_call: TRBJ1-5
d_call: .
cdr3_length: 13
v_call: TRBV7-4
cdr3_aa: CASSLTGPQPQHF
cdr3_nt: TGTGCCAGCAGCTTAACGGGACCTCAGCCCCAGCATTTT

clone_size: .
j_call: TRBJ1-1
d_call: TRBD1
cdr3_length: 15
v_call: TRBV19
cdr3_aa: CASIRTGMRSTEAFF
cdr3_nt: TGTGCCAGTATAAGGACAGGGATGAGGAGCACTGAAGCTTTCTTT

clone_size: .
j_call: TRBJ2-5
d_call: TRBD1
cdr3_length: 16
v_call: TRBV14
cdr3_aa: CASSHLRDRNWETQYF
cdr3_nt: TGTGCCAGCAGCCACCTCCGGGACAGGAACTGGGAGACCCAGTACTTC

clone_size: once
j_call: TRBJ2-5
d_call: TRBD1
cdr3_length: 12
v_call: TRBV2
cdr3_aa: CASRLDRETQYF
cdr3_nt: TGTGCCAGCAGGTTGGACAGGGAGACCCAGTACTTC

clone_size: .
j_call: TRBJ1-4
d_call: TRBD1
cdr3_length: 15
v_call: TRBV28
cdr3_aa: CASSTGQGPFNGLFF
cdr3_nt: TGTGCCAGCAGTACAGGACAGGGACCGTTTAATGGGCTGTTTTTT

clone_size: .
j_call: TRBJ1-2
d_call: TRBD1
cdr3_length: 14
v_call: TRBV29-1
cdr3_aa: CSVGPGTGGYGYTF
cdr3_nt: TGCAGCGTTGGACCCGGGACAGGGGGCTATGGCTACACCTTC

clone_size: .
j_call: TRBJ2-7
d_call: .
cdr3_length: 13
v_call: TRBV6-1
cdr3_aa: CAGERRSSYEQYF
cdr3_nt: TGTGCCGGGGAGAGGAGAAGCTCCTACGAGCAGTACTTC

clone_size: .
j_call: TRBJ2-7
d_call: .
cdr3_length: 14
v_call: TRBV6-6
cdr3_aa: CASSYADRSYEQYF
cdr3_nt: TGTGCCAGCAGTTACGCAGACCGCTCCTACGAGCAGTACTTC

clone_size: .
j_call: TRBJ2-5
d_call: .
cdr3_length: 13
v_call: TRBV19
cdr3_aa: CASSIAGRTDKDF
cdr3_nt: TGTGCCAGTAGTATAGCAGGGCGGACGGATAAAGACTTC

clone_size: once
j_call: TRBJ2-7
d_call: .
cdr3_length: 17
v_call: TRBV19
cdr3_aa: CASSIRVAIEGYYEQYF
cdr3_nt: TGTGCCAGTAGTATTCGTGTTGCCATTGAGGGTTACTACGAGCAGTACTTC

clone_size: .
j_call: TRBJ1-1
d_call: .
cdr3_length: 13
v_call: TRBV27
cdr3_aa: CASSSTILAEAFF
cdr3_nt: TGTGCCAGCAGCTCGACTATATTGGCTGAAGCTTTCTTT

clone_size: .
j_call: TRBJ2-1
d_call: TRBD2
cdr3_length: 15
v_call: TRBV5-5
cdr3_aa: CASSFGGSSYNEQFF
cdr3_nt: TGTGCCAGCAGCTTCGGGGGGAGTTCCTACAATGAGCAGTTCTTC

clone_size: .
j_call: TRBJ1-1
d_call: .
cdr3_length: 15
v_call: TRBV4-2
cdr3_aa: CASSQGYTRVAEAFF
cdr3_nt: TGTGCCAGCAGCCAAGGGTATACTCGGGTCGCTGAAGCTTTCTTT

clone_size: .
j_call: TRBJ2-7
d_call: .
cdr3_length: 16
v_call: TRBV10-3
cdr3_aa: CAISELGTAGRAEQYF
cdr3_nt: TGTGCCATCAGTGAGCTTGGGACAGCGGGGCGAGCCGAGCAGTACTTC